The entry that follows covers one T cell receptor (beta chain) sequence. Its antigen specificity is not known. Per-base qualities were not stored, and no clone one base away is much larger. These data are taken from a study of blood T cell repertoires in COVID-19 (TCRdb year 2020). Study-level background: Samples covering the acute and convalescent phases of COVID-19 were provided by collaborators in the United States, Italy and Spain. The material from the prospective study consisted of cDNA or gDNA derived from T cells, B-cell-depleted T cells, or PBMCs. Where available, HLA class I and class II types were taken from metadata supplied by the sample provider and were not determined by assay-based typing. A freely available public database, intended as a resource for researchers studying the immune response to SARS-CoV-2, is where the repertoires were released. Subjects who had been exposed to COVID-19, were actively infected with it, or had recovered from it provided the deeply sampled blood TCRbeta repertoires that made up the dataset. Nearly every sample came with metadata listing a de-identified subject ID, COVID-19 status, age in years and sex. Samples were obtained from the ongoing ImmuneRACE study (first 160 participants) and from about 1,300 subjects provided by 6 global collaborators. The investigation overall reported the following: Clinical and demographic metadata were provided uncurated, with the amount varying by source and participant.

The CDR3 sequence holds 16 residues, the cysteine and phenylalanine included. Here the CDR3 DNA is all that survives: 48 bases in frame from base 1. Whole blood was collected in K2EDTA tubes by collaborating institutions according to the institutions' own protocols. For TCRbeta analysis, collaborators shipped samples as frozen whole blood, isolated PBMCs, or DNA extracted from either of those sample types. TCRbeta CDR3 regions were amplified from genomic DNA by means of the immunoSEQ Assay, a bias-controlled multiplex PCR. In the original analysis: The number of nucleated cells in each sample was estimated by amplification of reference gene primers within the assay. To quantify the absolute abundance of each unique TCRbeta CDR3 rearrangement, sequence reads were collapsed and filtered. Productive Simpson clonality was computed per sample as the square root of Simpson's diversity index over productive rearrangements. TCRdb obtained this table from immuneACCESS and retained in-frame rearrangements with V and J assigned. These tables miss some clones; where compared with another copy, unresolved V genes account for less than half of the shortfall, and the remainder is unexplained. That table supplies the V and J calls and clone size; D and trimming were determined from the DNA. The sample table holds roughly 20,000 clones, of which roughly nine tenths were seen once. The ten top clones hold approximately 11% of the sample.

Sequencing input: peripheral blood. The receptor's source is a human donor in a cohort sampled during active COVID-19. This sequence uses TRBV21-1 and TRBJ1-2; the table gives TRBD1 as D, unverified against the DNA. TRBV21-1 is a recognized pseudogene. The encoded CDR3 is CASSKQPATANYGYTF. The sequence in DNA is TGTGCCAGCAGCAAACAGCCCGCGACAGCTAACTATGGCTACACCTTC.